Listed below are T cell receptor beta chains from one sample, sequenced in a study of T-cell memory formation after mild COVID-19. TCRdb reprocessed the 5' RACE reads with MiXCR, giving one entry per CDR3 protein. The sample lists a few hundred thousand distinct CDR3 sequences; around an eighth were seen once. The specimen sequenced was PBMCs or a T cell subset sorted from them (not recorded which). The source of these receptors is a man younger than 35 who had mild COVID-19 (a few samples of this study predate the infection). Cell type and time point are not known. Each CDR3 is given with its conserved first and last residue. The D gene is left open where the match is weak. The listing skips clone size in some rows; elsewhere it reads once, few, many or a size class.

>TRBV5-5|few|.|TRBJ2-7
TGTGCCAGCAGCTTGAATAGGGTTCACGAGCAGTACTTC
CASSLNRVHEQYF
>TRBV27|few|TRBD1|TRBJ1-2
TGTGCCAGCAGTTTAAGACAGGGAGCCTATGGCTACACCTTC
CASSLRQGAYGYTF
>TRBV14|few|.|TRBJ2-5
TGTGCCAGCAGCCTATTACAGCATTCGACCCAAGAGACCCAGTACTTC
CASSLLQHSTQETQYF
>TRBV9|few|TRBD2|TRBJ2-1
TGTGCCAGCAGCCCCATTGCGGGGGGGTGGAATGAGCAGTTCTTC
CASSPIAGGWNEQFF
>TRBV5-1|.|.|TRBJ1-6
TGCGCCTCCAAAACCGGAGATAATTCACCCCTCCACTTT
CASKTGDNSPLHF
>TRBV4-3|few|.|TRBJ2-5
TGCGCCAGCAGCCATTACAGGGAAGAGACCCAGTACTTC
CASSHYREETQYF
>TRBV9|few|.|TRBJ1-1
TGTGCCAGCAGTCCGGTGGTCACTGAAGCTTTCTTT
CASSPVVTEAFF
>TRBV5-1|few|.|TRBJ2-4
TGCGCCAGCAGCTTGGGACAGGGAGGTAGAATGGACTTC
CASSLGQGGRMDF
>TRBV6-4|.|.|TRBJ1-5
TGTGCCAGCAGTGGCCAGGACCATCAGCCCCAGCATTTT
CASSGQDHQPQHF
>TRBV9|few|.|TRBJ1-2
TGTGCCAGCAGCGTGTCCGGGACAATGGACGGCTACACCTTC
CASSVSGTMDGYTF
>TRBV10-1|.|.|TRBJ2-7
TGCGCCAGCAGTGATCCGGGAGCATTCTACGAGCAGTACTTC
CASSDPGAFYEQYF
>TRBV18|many|.|TRBJ1-1
TGTGCCAGCTCACCTGGGTCACGGACTGAAGCTTTCTTT
CASSPGSRTEAFF
>TRBV7-2|.|.|TRBJ2-3
TGTGCCAGCAGCTTATACGCCCGGGGGAACACAGATACGCAGTATTTT
CASSLYARGNTDTQYF
>TRBV9|many|TRBD1|TRBJ1-2
TGTGCCAGCAGCCCGCCTCTGGGACAGGGGGTCGGCTACACCTTC
CASSPPLGQGVGYTF
>TRBV4-2|many|.|TRBJ2-7
TGTGCCAGCAGCCAAGCTTCCAGGGGTGCCTACGAGCAGTACTTC
CASSQASRGAYEQYF
>TRBV5-1|few|.|TRBJ1-5
TGCGCCAGCAGCTTGGATGCCGAAAGGCAGCCCCAGCATTTT
CASSLDAERQPQHF
>TRBV7-6|few|.|TRBJ2-3
TGTGCCAGCACCAAGTTCCCGGACACAGATACGCAGTATTTT
CASTKFPDTDTQYF